The clone carrying this T cell receptor (beta chain) was seen only a few times. A second PCR of about 7 to 12 cycles used a sample-barcoded 5' primer and a J-beta primer mix. TCRdb fed the 5' RACE reads into MiXCR, producing one record per CDR3 protein. The table lists 780,000 or so distinct CDR3 sequences, about 25% of them singletons. This sample is drawn from a study of blood T cells in healthy people across ages. Germline V lookup: CDR1 SGHTA, CDR2 FQGNSA. Trimming stripped 0 bases from V and 5 bases from J, with 13 bases between. This CDR3 contains 15 residues. This sample was also put to use in a study of T cells of mothers and their children. From that study: Among related mother-child pairs, overlap was slightly higher than in unrelated pairs, though not significantly.

The chain carries TRBV7-2 and TRBJ2-5; D gene ambiguous. The receptor comes from a boy aged 10-17 years in good health. The specimen sequenced was blood. The CDR3 region has the DNA TGTGCCAGCAGCTTAGCGGTGGTAGATGGGGAGACCCAGTACTTC. Its translation is CASSLAVVDGETQYF.